This T cell receptor beta chain is from a study of CD8 T cells in Susac syndrome. The length of the CDR3 is 13 residues. The V end was cut by 8 bases, the J end by 4 bases, with 15 bases between. CDR1 and CDR2 from the germline V gene are MDHEN and SYDVKM. This clonotype appeared a single time. Random-hexamer reverse transcription was applied to about 0.45 to 1 ug RNA. TCRdb re-analysed the immunoSEQ multiplex PCR reads in MiXCR, keeping a single row per CDR3 protein. The sample contains 70,000 or so distinct CDR3 sequences, over 90% of which appear only once. Sequencing input: CD8+ T cells from PBMCs. The rearrangement uses TRBV28 and TRBJ2-7, with D unresolved. This receptor was obtained from a human donor in good health. Here the CDR3 reads CASRRTATYEQYV. CDR3 DNA: TGTGCCAGCCGCAGAACAGCAACATACGAGCAGTACGTC.